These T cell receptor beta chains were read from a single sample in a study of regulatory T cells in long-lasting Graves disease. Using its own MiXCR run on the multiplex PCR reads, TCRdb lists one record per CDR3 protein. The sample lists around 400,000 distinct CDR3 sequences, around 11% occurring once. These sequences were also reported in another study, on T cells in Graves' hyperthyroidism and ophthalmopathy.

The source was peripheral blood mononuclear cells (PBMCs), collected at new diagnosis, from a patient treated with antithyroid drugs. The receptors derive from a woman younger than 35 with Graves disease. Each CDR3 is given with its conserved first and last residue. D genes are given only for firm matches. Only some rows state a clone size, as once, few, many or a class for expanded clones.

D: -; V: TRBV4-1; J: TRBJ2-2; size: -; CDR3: CASSQLPRRNGELFF; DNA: TGCGCCAGCAGCCAACTCCCCCGGAGGAACGGGGAGCTGTTTTTT
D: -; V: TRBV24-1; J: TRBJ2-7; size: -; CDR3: CATSDGPSYEQYF; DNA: TGTGCCACCAGTGATGGGCCCTCCTACGAGCAGTACTTC
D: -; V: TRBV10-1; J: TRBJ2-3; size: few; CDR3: CASSESFQPESTDTQYF; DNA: TGCGCCAGCAGTGAGTCGTTCCAACCCGAATCCACAGATACGCAGTATTTT
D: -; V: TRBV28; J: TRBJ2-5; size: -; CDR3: CASSDSNVGTQYF; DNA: TGTGCCAGCAGTGATAGCAACGTGGGAACCCAGTACTTC
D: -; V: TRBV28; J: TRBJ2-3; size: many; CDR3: CASGSSTDTQYF; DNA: TGTGCCAGCGGGAGTTCAACAGATACGCAGTATTTT
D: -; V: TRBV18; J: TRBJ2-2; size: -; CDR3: CASSPIGTGELFF; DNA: TGTGCCAGCTCACCTATAGGCACCGGGGAGCTGTTTTTT
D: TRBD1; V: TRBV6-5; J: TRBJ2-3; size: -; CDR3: CASSYPTTGGYTQYF; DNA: TGTGCCAGCAGTTACCCGACGACAGGGGGGTATACGCAGTATTTT
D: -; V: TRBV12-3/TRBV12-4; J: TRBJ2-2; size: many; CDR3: CASRNRVGNTGELFF; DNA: TGTGCCAGCAGAAACAGGGTAGGGAACACCGGGGAGCTGTTTTTT
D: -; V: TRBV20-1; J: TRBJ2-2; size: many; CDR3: CSARMVNGELFF; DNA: TGCAGTGCTAGAATGGTTAACGGGGAGCTGTTTTTT
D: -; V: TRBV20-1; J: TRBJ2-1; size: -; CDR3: CSARERLIPTYNEQFF; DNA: TGCAGTGCTAGAGAGAGGCTCATCCCGACCTACAATGAGCAGTTCTTC
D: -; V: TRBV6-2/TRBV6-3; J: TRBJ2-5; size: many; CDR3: CASSYSARGQTQYF; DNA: TGTGCCAGCAGTTACTCGGCCAGGGGCCAGACCCAGTACTTC
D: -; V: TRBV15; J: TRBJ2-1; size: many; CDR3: CATKGGDSYNEQFF; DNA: TGTGCCACCAAGGGGGGAGACTCCTACAATGAGCAGTTCTTC
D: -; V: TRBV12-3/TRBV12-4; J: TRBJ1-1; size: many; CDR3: CASSWPGVGWTEAFF; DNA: TGTGCCAGCAGCTGGCCAGGGGTCGGTTGGACTGAAGCTTTCTTT
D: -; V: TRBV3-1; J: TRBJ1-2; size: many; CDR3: CASSQAGVYGYTF; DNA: TGTGCCAGCAGCCAAGCGGGGGTATATGGCTACACCTTC
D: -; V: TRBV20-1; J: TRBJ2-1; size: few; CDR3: CSARRGGRSYNEQFF; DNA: TGCAGTGCTAGAAGGGGAGGTCGCTCCTACAATGAGCAGTTCTTC
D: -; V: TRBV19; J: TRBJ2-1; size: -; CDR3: CASSRPPGSSYNEQFF; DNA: TGTGCCAGTAGTCGCCCCCCAGGTAGCTCCTACAATGAGCAGTTCTTC
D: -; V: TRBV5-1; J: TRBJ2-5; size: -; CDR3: CASSFEEGTLGGTQYF; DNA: TGCGCCAGCAGCTTCGAGGAGGGGACCCTTGGTGGGACCCAGTACTTC
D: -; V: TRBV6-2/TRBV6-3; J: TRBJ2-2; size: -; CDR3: CASETGSFSVAGELFF; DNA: TGTGCCAGTGAAACAGGGAGTTTTTCGGTGGCCGGGGAGCTGTTTTTT
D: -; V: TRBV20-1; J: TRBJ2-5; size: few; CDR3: CSARRDKQETQYF; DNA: TGCAGTGCTAGACGGGACAAGCAAGAGACCCAGTACTTC
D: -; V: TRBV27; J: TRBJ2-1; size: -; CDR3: CASSSYRERNNEQFF; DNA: TGTGCCAGCAGTTCCTACAGGGAGCGTAACAATGAGCAGTTCTTC
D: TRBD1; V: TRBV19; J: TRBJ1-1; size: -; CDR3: CAVKSTGATEAFF; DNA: TGTGCCGTGAAGTCAACAGGGGCGACTGAAGCTTTCTTT
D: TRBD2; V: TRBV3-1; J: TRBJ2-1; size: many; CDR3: CASSSPAGAYNEQFF; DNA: TGTGCCAGCAGCTCCCCAGCGGGGGCCTACAATGAGCAGTTCTTC
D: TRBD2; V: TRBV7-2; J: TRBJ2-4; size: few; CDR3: CASSSRGAGGAKNIQYF; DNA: TGTGCCAGCAGCTCCCGTGGAGCGGGGGGAGCCAAAAACATTCAGTACTTC
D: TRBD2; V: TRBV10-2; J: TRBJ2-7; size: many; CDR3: CASQPGLAGAEQYF; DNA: TGCGCCAGCCAGCCGGGACTAGCGGGAGCCGAGCAGTACTTC
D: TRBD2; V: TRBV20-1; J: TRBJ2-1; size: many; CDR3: CSAPGLAGKYNEQFF; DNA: TGCAGTGCTCCGGGACTAGCGGGAAAGTACAATGAGCAGTTCTTC
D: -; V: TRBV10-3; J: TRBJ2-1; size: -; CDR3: CAGSTGTYNEQFF; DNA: TGTGCCGGATCGACAGGTACCTACAATGAGCAGTTCTTC
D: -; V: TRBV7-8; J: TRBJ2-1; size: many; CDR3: CASSYFRIEGNEQFF; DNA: TGTGCCAGCAGCTACTTCAGGATAGAGGGGAATGAGCAGTTCTTC
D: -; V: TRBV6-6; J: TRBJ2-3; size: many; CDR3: CASSYSGRLTDTQYF; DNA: TGTGCCAGCAGTTACTCGGGCAGACTCACAGATACGCAGTATTTT
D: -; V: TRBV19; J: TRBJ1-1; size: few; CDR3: CASSMTLAEAFF; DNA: TGTGCCAGTAGTATGACTCTCGCTGAAGCTTTCTTT
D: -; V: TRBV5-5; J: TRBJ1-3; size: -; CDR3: CASSPKQGPGNTIYF; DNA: TGTGCCAGCAGTCCCAAACAGGGACCTGGAAACACCATATATTTT
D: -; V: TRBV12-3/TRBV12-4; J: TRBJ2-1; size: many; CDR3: CASSPIPFSYNEQFF; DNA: TGTGCCAGCAGTCCCATACCCTTCTCCTACAATGAGCAGTTCTTC
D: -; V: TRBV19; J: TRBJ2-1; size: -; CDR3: CASSVQVGSEQFF; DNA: TGTGCCAGTAGTGTACAGGTGGGGAGTGAGCAGTTCTTC
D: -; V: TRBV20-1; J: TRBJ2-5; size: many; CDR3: CSAGGWAQYQETQYF; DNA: TGCAGTGCTGGGGGCTGGGCCCAGTACCAAGAGACCCAGTACTTC
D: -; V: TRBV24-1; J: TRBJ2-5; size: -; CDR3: CATSDPRAGMEAQYF; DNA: TGTGCCACCAGTGATCCCCGTGCGGGTATGGAGGCCCAGTACTTC
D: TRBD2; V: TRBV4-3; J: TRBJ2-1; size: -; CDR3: CASSQDLTSGRNEQFF; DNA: TGCGCCAGCAGCCAAGATTTGACTAGCGGGAGAAATGAGCAGTTCTTC
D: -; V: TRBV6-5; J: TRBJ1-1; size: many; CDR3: CASSYPSGSTEAFF; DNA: TGTGCCAGCAGTTACCCGTCGGGGAGCACTGAAGCTTTCTTT
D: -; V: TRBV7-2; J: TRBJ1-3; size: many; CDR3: CASSLPGTNTIYF; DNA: TGTGCCAGCAGCTTACCCGGGACGAACACCATATATTTT
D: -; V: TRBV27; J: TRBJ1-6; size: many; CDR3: CASSGTIGSPLHF; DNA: TGTGCCAGCAGCGGAACCATAGGGTCACCCCTCCACTTT
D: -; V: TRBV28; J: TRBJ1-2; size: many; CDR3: CASSLEAVGYTF; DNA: TGTGCCAGCAGTTTAGAGGCTGTCGGCTACACCTTC
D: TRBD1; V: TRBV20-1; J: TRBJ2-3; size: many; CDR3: CSARDPGTVTDTQYF; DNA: TGCAGTGCTAGAGATCCTGGGACAGTGACAGATACGCAGTATTTT
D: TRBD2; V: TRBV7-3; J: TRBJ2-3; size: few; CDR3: CASTVAGADTQYF; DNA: TGTGCCAGCACCGTAGCGGGAGCAGATACGCAGTATTTT